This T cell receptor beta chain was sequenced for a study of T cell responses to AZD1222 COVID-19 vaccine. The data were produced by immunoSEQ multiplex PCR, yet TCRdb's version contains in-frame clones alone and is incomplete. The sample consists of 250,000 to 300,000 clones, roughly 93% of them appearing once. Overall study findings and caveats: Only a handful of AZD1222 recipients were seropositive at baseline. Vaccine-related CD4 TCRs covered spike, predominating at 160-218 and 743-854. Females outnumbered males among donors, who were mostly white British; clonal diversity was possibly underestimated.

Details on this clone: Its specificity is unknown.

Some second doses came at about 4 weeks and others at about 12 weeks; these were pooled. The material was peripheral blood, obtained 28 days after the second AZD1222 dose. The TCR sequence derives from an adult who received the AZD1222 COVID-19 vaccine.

The CDR3 protein is CATSPRLAINEQFF. CDR3 nucleotide sequence: TGTGCCACTTCTCCCCGGCTAGCGATCAATGAGCAGTTCTTC. This chain joins TRBV28 and TRBJ2-1, with D possibly TRBD2 on 6 matching bases. Germline V CDR1 and CDR2: MDHEN, SYDVKM. CDR3 length equals 14 residues. The V end was cut by 10 bases, the J end by 6 bases, with 19 bases between. Together with reference TRBV28 and TRBJ2-1, the CDR3 gives the full variable domain: DVKVTQSSRYLVKRTGEKVFLECVQDMDHENMFWYRQDPGLGLRLIYFSYDVKMKEKGDIPEGYSVSREKKERFSLILESASTNQTSMYLCATSPRLAINEQFFGPGTRLTVL.